The 23 T cell receptor beta chains presented below share a single source sample, sequenced in a study of beta chain features in type 1 diabetes. The investigators reverse transcribed all of the isolated RNA, so they sequenced expressed TCRB transcripts. Sequencing used immunoSEQ multiplex PCR; TCRdb keeps in-frame clones, though not all of them. The sample has some 330,000 clones, approximately 10% seen once. The sequencing input was naive CD4+ T cells from blood. Every receptor here comes from a woman younger than 45 in good health.

The chain recombines TRBV7-2 with TRBJ2-7, with D perhaps matching TRBD1 (6 bases). The CDR3 contains 15 residues. Germline V CDR1 and CDR2: SGHTA, FQGNSA. V was cut by 5 bases and J by 6 bases, with 20 bases left in between. CDR3 sequence reads: CASSRPRDTLGEQYF. The DNA for the CDR3 is TGTGCCAGCAGCAGACCCCGGGACACTTTAGGCGAGCAGTACTTC. The variable domain in full, with the rest retrieved from reference TRBV7-2 and TRBJ2-7, is GAGVSQSPSNKVTEKGKDVELRCDPISGHTALYWYRQSLGQGLEFLIYFQGNSAPDKSGLPSDRFSAERTGGSVSTLTIQRTQQEDSAVYLCASSRPRDTLGEQYFGPGTRLTVT.

The chain employs TRBV27 and TRBJ2-1; no clear D gene. The germline CDR1 and CDR2 sequences are MNHEY and SMNVEV (reference sequence). V gave up 6 bases and J gave up 0 bases, with 12 bases separating them. CDR3 length equals 15 residues. CDR3 in amino acids: CASRYHLSSYNEQFF. The CDR3 nucleotides read TGTGCCAGCAGGTATCACTTAAGCTCCTACAATGAGCAGTTCTTC.

This clone was detected a few times. The V and J genes are TRBV7-2 and TRBJ2-7; TRBD2 agrees at 7 bases. Germline values: CDR1 SGHTA, CDR2 FQGNSA. V was pared by 5 bases and J by 4 bases, with 11 bases of the junction left unmatched. CDR3 size: 15 residues. The CDR3 nucleotides are TGTGCCAGCAGCCAACTAGGGGCGGGAGATTACGAGCAGTACTTC. The encoded protein is CASSQLGAGDYEQYF.

The chain joins TRBV18 to TRBJ2-3, with TRBD2 matching over 15 bases. This CDR3 region has 18 residues. V dropped 1 base and J dropped 0; count of bases not matched to a gene: 2. The germline gives CDR1 KGHSH, CDR2 LQKENI. The CDR3 DNA sequence: TGTGCCAGCTCACCACTCGGGACTAGCGGGAGGAGCACAGATACGCAGTATTTT. Its translation: CASSPLGTSGRSTDTQYF.

The chain has TRBV5-6 and TRBJ2-5; 9 bases map to TRBD1. CDR1 is SGHDT and CDR2 is YYEEEE in the germline V gene. CDR3 length: 15 amino acids. V gave up 1 base and J gave up 4 bases; unmatched junction bases: 5. CDR3 nucleotide sequence: TGTGCCAGCAGCTTGTCTGGACAGGGGTTAGAGACCCAGTACTTC. Amino acid sequence: CASSLSGQGLETQYF.

This clone was seen more than once but under ten times. The rearrangement links TRBV4-1 to TRBJ2-7; 7 nucleotides line up with TRBD2. Germline CDR1 reads MGHRA; CDR2 reads YSYEKL. This CDR3 is 15 amino acids long. J was trimmed by 3 bases and V by 3 bases; bases with no gene match: 8. CDR3 nucleotide sequence: TGCGCCAGCAGCCACGGTCCTAGCGGCAGCTACGAGCAGTACTTC. The encoded protein is CASSHGPSGSYEQYF.

Only one count was recorded for this clone. CDR3 in amino acids: CASSNRDRALGYTF. The DNA for the CDR3 is TGTGCCAGCAGCAACCGGGACAGGGCATTAGGCTACACCTTC. The chain recombines TRBV5-6 with TRBJ1-2; 9 bases fit TRBD1. With V trimmed by 4 bases and J by 8 bases, 9 bases remained unmatched. Germline CDR1 is SGHDT and CDR2 is YYEEEE. This CDR3 region has 14 residues.

The rearrangement uses TRBV9 and TRBJ2-3; 10 nucleotides line up with TRBD1. Germline V lookup: CDR1 SGDLS, CDR2 YYNGEE. Unmatched junction bases numbered 13, after V lost 3 bases and J lost 6 bases. The CDR3 spans 17 residues. The CDR3 coding sequence is TGTGCCAGCAGCGCGACAGACAGGGGGCTGGGGGGTGATACGCAGTATTTT. Amino acid sequence: CASSATDRGLGGDTQYF.

This sequence joins TRBV4-3 and TRBJ2-1, with 7 positions matching TRBD1. J lost 4 bases, V lost 3 bases, and 6 bases had no gene match. The CDR3 extends over 15 amino acids. Germline V gene data show CDR1 as LGHNA and CDR2 as YSLEER. This CDR3 reads CASSQDQGEYNEQFF. The CDR3 DNA reads TGCGCCAGCAGCCAGGACCAGGGGGAGTACAATGAGCAGTTCTTC.

This clone was seen a few times. The J gene is TRBJ1-2, the V gene TRBV6-5; the D is unclear. Trimming removed 2 bases at V and 4 bases at J, with 8 bases between. CDR3 length: 13 amino acids. Germline V gives CDR1 MNHEY, CDR2 SVGAGI. The CDR3, as DNA: TGTGCCAGCAGTTACCGGGTCAGCTATGGCTACACCTTC. It codes for CASSYRVSYGYTF.

A few counts support this clone. CDR3 sequence (DNA): TGTGCCAGCAGTACCACAGGGATCGGGGAGCTGTTTTTT. Its protein is CASSTTGIGELFF. The chain employs TRBV7-9 and TRBJ2-2; a possible D gene is TRBD1 (6 bases). V was cut by 6 bases and J by 7 bases, with 12 bases left in between. The CDR3 is 13 amino acids. Germline-derived CDR1 and CDR2 are SEHNR and FQNEAQ (reference sequence).

This chain connects TRBV9 to TRBJ2-3; weak D call: TRBD2 (5 bases). The CDR3 extends over 16 amino acids. The V end was cut by 0 bases, the J end by 2 bases, with 13 bases between. Germline CDR1 SGDLS, CDR2 YYNGEE. This CDR3 reads CASSVDLRVPTDTQYF. The CDR3 DNA is TGTGCCAGCAGCGTAGATCTGCGGGTGCCCACAGATACGCAGTATTTT.

In this sample, this clone turned up a few times. This chain uses TRBV7-9 with TRBJ2-5; TRBD1 aligns across 9 bases. With V trimmed by 4 bases and J by 4 bases, 10 bases remained unmatched. The CDR3 has 16 residues. Germline CDR1 is SEHNR and CDR2 is FQNEAQ (reference sequence). The CDR3 nucleotides are TGTGCCAGCAGCTCAACAGGGGGCGGGTTTGGAGAGACCCAGTACTTC. Its protein product is CASSSTGGGFGETQYF.

Only a few counts were recorded for this clone. The chain links TRBV4-2 to TRBJ2-7; TRBD2 aligns across 9 bases. Germline CDR1 reads LGHNA; CDR2 reads YNFKEQ. V shed 1 base and J 12 bases; nucleotides not matched to a gene: 10. This CDR3 region has 14 residues. The CDR3 spells CASSQVLQREDPYF. CDR3 nucleotides: TGTGCCAGCAGCCAAGTCCTCCAGCGGGAGGATCCGTACTTC.

The V and J genes are TRBV27 and TRBJ2-1, with 7 bases matching TRBD1. Germline assignment: CDR1 MNHEY and CDR2 SMNVEV (reference sequence). This CDR3 region has 13 residues. Germline trimming cut 6 bases from V and 4 bases from J; bases unmatched to any gene: 3. In DNA, the CDR3 is TGTGCCAGCAGCCGACAGGGTTACAATGAGCAGTTCTTC. It encodes CASSRQGYNEQFF.

This clone has only a few counts. The chain employs TRBV6-1 and TRBJ2-1, with D perhaps matching TRBD2 (6 bases). Germline V gene sequence: CDR1 MNHNS, CDR2 SASEGT. This CDR3 is 12 amino acids long. V was clipped by 7 bases and J by 15 bases, with 19 bases between them. CDR3 DNA: TGTGCCAGCACCACGGACTACCTAGGTCGGTTCTTC. It specifies CASTTDYLGRFF.

This clone was detected many times. The rearrangement links TRBV4-3 to TRBJ2-3; the match to TRBD1 covers 9 bases. CDR1 is LGHNA, CDR2 YSLEER, per germline. The CDR3 runs 15 residues. V lost 7 bases and J lost 6; bases outside the gene matches: 11. The CDR3 region is CASNLVGQGTDTQYF. CDR3 nucleotide sequence: TGCGCCAGCAACCTTGTAGGACAGGGGACCGATACGCAGTATTTT.

There are a few counts of this clone. J is TRBJ2-1 and V is TRBV4-3, with a tentative D call TRBD2 (6 bases). This CDR3 has 16 amino acids. Germline lookup yields CDR1 LGHNA and CDR2 YSLEER. V was pared by 0 bases and J by 0 bases, with 9 bases between. The DNA for the CDR3 is TGCGCCAGCAGCCAAGATTTCGGGAGCTCCTACAATGAGCAGTTCTTC. Protein sequence: CASSQDFGSSYNEQFF.

V is TRBV29-1 and J is TRBJ1-2, with 11 bases that match TRBD1. CDR3 length: 15 amino acids. Germline CDR1 is SQVTM and CDR2 is ANQGSEA. The ends lost 6 bases at V and 4 bases at J; junction bases unmatched: 10. The CDR3 sequence: CSVQEWDRGIYGYTF. CDR3 DNA: TGCAGCGTCCAAGAGTGGGACAGGGGGATCTATGGCTACACCTTC.

The chain uses TRBV4-3 and TRBJ2-3; D possibly corresponds to TRBD1 (5 bases). CDR3 length: 15 amino acids. Germline V gene sequence: CDR1 LGHNA, CDR2 YSLEER. V was clipped by 1 base and J by 1 base, with 9 bases between them. CDR3 in DNA: TGCGCCAGCAGCCAAGGAGCAGGGCGCACAGATACGCAGTATTTT. Amino acid sequence: CASSQGAGRTDTQYF.

This clone showed up just a few times. CDR3 sequence reads: CSVVRPQGENQETQYF. The CDR3 DNA sequence: TGCAGCGTTGTCAGGCCCCAGGGGGAAAATCAAGAGACCCAGTACTTC. The genes are TRBV29-1 and TRBJ2-5; 7 bases map to TRBD1. The CDR3 has 16 amino acids. The V segment lost 4 bases and the J segment 2 bases; nucleotides outside the gene matches: 13. Germline loops: CDR1 SQVTM, CDR2 ANQGSEA.

This chain links TRBV7-2 with TRBJ1-2; 8 nucleotides line up with TRBD1. The CDR3 has 17 residues. J was trimmed by 8 bases and V by 1 base; bases with no gene match: 15. CDR1 and CDR2 (germline): SGHTA, FQGNSA. CDR3 nucleotides: TGTGCCAGCAGCTTAGTGGCAGGGGGCGCGGGATACGAGGGCTACACCTTC. Its protein is CASSLVAGGAGYEGYTF. The variable domain in full, with the rest retrieved from reference TRBV7-2 and TRBJ1-2, is GAGVSQSPSNKVTEKGKDVELRCDPISGHTALYWYRQSLGQGLEFLIYFQGNSAPDKSGLPSDRFSAERTGGSVSTLTIQRTQQEDSAVYLCASSLVAGGAGYEGYTFGSGTRLTVV.

This clone was seen at least ten times. This chain links TRBV29-1 with TRBJ2-1; 8 bases fit TRBD2. The CDR3 is 14 amino acids. J was trimmed by 6 bases and V by 3 bases; bases with no gene match: 7. Germline CDR1 SQVTM, CDR2 ANQGSEA. CDR3 coding DNA: TGCAGCGTTGATGGGACTAGTCATAGCAATGAGCAGTTCTTC. Amino acids: CSVDGTSHSNEQFF.